Following are 3 T cell receptor beta chains from one sample sequenced in a study of T-cell reconstitution after alpha-beta-depleted transplantation in children. For TCRbeta, the library was prepared with unique molecular identifiers. Each CDR3 protein is one row after TCRdb ran MiXCR on the PCR reads. The profile shows about 370,000 distinct CDR3 sequences, 20% of them singletons. This specimen was PBMCs from the stem cell graft donor, taken from the stem cell graft. The receptors come from a human donor who donated a stem cell graft to a child with acute myeloid leukemia.

This clonotype was seen more than once but under ten times. The chain recombines TRBV7-2 with TRBJ2-1, with TRBD2 matching 12 bases. Germline CDR1 reads SGHTA; CDR2 reads FQGNSA. CDR3 size: 17 residues. Germline trimming cut 4 bases from V and 0 bases from J; bases unmatched to any gene: 4. CDR3 nucleotides: TGTGCCAGCAGCTCATCGACTAGCGGGGGCTCCTACAATGAGCAGTTCTTC. Its translation: CASSSSTSGGSYNEQFF.

This clonotype was detected ten times or more. V gene TRBV27 combines with J gene TRBJ2-1, with TRBD1 as a possible D gene (6 bases). Looked up from germline, CDR1 is MNHEY and CDR2 is SMNVEV (reference sequence). CDR3 size: 15 residues. V lost 5 bases to trimming and J lost 7 bases, with 18 bases between them. CDR3 in DNA: TGTGCCAGCAGTCCGGACAGCGCCCTAGGGAATGAGCAGTTCTTC. Translating gives CASSPDSALGNEQFF.

This clonotype came up a few times. The chain carries TRBV12-3 or TRBV12-4 and TRBJ2-1; 8 bases are a match to TRBD2. With 1 base clipped from V and 1 base from J, the junction kept 6 bases outside the gene matches. The CDR3 consists of 17 residues. The CDR3 here is CASSLESGGASYNEQFF. The DNA of the CDR3 is TGTGCCAGCAGTTTAGAATCCGGGGGGGCTTCCTACAATGAGCAGTTCTTC.